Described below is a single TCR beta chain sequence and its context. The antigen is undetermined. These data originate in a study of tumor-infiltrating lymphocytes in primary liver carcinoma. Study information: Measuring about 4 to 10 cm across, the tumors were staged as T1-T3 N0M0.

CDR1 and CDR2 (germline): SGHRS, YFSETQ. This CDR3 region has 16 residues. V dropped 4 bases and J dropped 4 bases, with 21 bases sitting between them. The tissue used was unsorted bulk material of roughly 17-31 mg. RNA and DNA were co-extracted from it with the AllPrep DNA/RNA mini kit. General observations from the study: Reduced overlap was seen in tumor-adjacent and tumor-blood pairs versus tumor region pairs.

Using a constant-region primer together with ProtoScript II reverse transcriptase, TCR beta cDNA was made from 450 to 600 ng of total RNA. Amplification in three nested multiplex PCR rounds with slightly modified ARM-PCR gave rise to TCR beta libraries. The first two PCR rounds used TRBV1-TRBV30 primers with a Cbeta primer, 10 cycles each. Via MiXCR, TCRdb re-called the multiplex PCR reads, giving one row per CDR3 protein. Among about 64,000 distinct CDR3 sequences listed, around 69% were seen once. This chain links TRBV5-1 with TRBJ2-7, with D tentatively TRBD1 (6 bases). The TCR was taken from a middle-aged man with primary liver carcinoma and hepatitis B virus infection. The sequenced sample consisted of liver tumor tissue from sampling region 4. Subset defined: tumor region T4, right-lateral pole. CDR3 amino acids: CASSTPGQRSPYEQYF. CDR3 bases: TGCGCCAGCAGCACCCCAGGACAGAGATCCCCTTACGAGCAGTACTTC.